The clone carrying this T cell receptor beta chain was seen at least ten times. Its antigen is not known. The data were obtained in a study of T-cell reconstitution after alpha-beta-depleted transplantation in children. Whole-study results and caveats: At the one-year point after transplant, T-cell counts and TCRbeta diversity were found to come mostly from T cells that had been newly produced. Reportedly, only several hundred clones from non-depleted graft cells drove alpha-beta T-cell counts at about two months.

CDR1 MRHNA and CDR2 SNTAGT come from the germline V gene. The CDR3 consists of 15 residues. Trimming took 5 bases from V and 3 from J; bases not matched to a gene: 2. Preparing the TCRbeta library involved the use of unique molecular identifiers. TCRdb fed the PCR reads into MiXCR, producing one record per CDR3 protein. The sample records roughly 300,000 distinct CDR3 sequences, around 10% being singletons. Sequenced material: peripheral blood, taken 180 days after TCRalphabeta/CD19-depleted stem cell transplant. The clonotype comes from a male patient between 2 and 10 years old who had a stem cell transplant for chronic granulomatous disease, so the T cells may come from the graft donor. This rearrangement joins TRBV6-4 to TRBJ2-2; 11 nucleotides agree with TRBD2. CDR3 bases: TGTGCCAGCAGTCAACTAGCGGGAGACACCGGGGAGCTGTTTTTT. This encodes CASSQLAGDTGELFF.